This T cell receptor beta chain was captured in a study of cytotoxic CD8 clonotypes in ibrutinib-treated CLL. Background on the study: In all, about 11 patients were relapsed/refractory, some 15 were treatment-naive and 17 to 18 were IGHV unmutated.

With regard to this clone: No antigen is known for it.

Clones were sequenced by immunoSEQ multiplex PCR, and TCRdb holds only the in-frame ones, with some missing. The table lists tens of thousands of clones, roughly 59% of them singletons, with about 14% in the top ten. CDR3 length equals 16 residues. CDR1 is KGHSH, CDR2 LQKENI, per germline. Trimming at V came to 1 base and at J to 5 bases, leaving 8 bases not matched to a gene. General study findings and limits: Baseline clonality, higher than in age-matched healthy donors, tracked circulating CD8+ T-cell counts. Sampling time points were not equivalent between sustained-remission and progressing patients.

The material sequenced was PBMCs, taken after 12 months of ibrutinib treatment. This TCR came from a human donor with chronic lymphocytic leukemia. This chain connects TRBV18 to TRBJ2-1, with 7 bases matching TRBD2. Here the CDR3 reads CASSPRRSSGHNEQFF. The CDR3 region has the DNA TGTGCCAGCTCACCACGGAGGTCTAGCGGACACAATGAGCAGTTCTTC.